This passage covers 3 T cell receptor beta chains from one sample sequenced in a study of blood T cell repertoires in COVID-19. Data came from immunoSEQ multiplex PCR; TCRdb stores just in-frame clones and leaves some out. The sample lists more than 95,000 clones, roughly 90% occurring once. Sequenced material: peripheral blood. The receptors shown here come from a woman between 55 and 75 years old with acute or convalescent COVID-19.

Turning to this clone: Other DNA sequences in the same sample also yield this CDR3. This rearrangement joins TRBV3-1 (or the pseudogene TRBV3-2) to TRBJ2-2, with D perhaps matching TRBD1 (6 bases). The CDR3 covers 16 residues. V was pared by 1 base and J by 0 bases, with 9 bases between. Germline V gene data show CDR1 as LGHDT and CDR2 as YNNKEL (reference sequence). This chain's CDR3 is CASSQVRGSNTGELFF. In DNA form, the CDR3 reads TGTGCCAGCAGCCAAGTCAGGGGTTCGAACACCGGGGAGCTGTTTTTT.

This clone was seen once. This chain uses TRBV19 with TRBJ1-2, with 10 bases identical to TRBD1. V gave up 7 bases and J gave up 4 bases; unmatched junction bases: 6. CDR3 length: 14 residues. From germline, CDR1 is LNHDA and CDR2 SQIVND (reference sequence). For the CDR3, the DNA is TGTGCCAGTACAGACAGGGGGCGCGGCTATGGCTACACCTTC. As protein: CASTDRGRGYGYTF.

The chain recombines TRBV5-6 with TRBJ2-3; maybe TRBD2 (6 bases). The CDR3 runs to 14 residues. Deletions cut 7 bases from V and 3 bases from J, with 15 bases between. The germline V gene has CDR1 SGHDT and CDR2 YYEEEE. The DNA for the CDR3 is TGTGCCAGCTCGCGGAGGGGCTCGACAGATACGCAGTATTTT. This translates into CASSRRGSTDTQYF.